This T cell receptor beta chain was retrieved from a study of cytomegalovirus exposure and HLA in healthy donors. Study at large: Inside one of the first data releases sat about 85 million unique TCRs taken from HLA-typed donors. Study results and caveats: Apart from CMV serostatus, no immune exposure information was available. According to the study, roughly 180 TCR beta chains were cytomegalovirus-associated.

The CDR3 has 16 amino acids. Per the germline V gene, CDR1 is SGHKS and CDR2 is YYEKEE (reference sequence). With 60 Vbeta and 13 Jbeta primers, the PCR was carried out. Under the authors' procedure: A later analysis tallied approximately 78 million unique TCR beta chains, around 11 million of them shared. The method was immunoSEQ multiplex PCR; TCRdb's version includes in-frame clones alone and lacks a portion of them. The V and J calls and clone size are taken from that table; D and trimming were inferred from the DNA. The table records 150,000 or so clones, about 80% of them present only once. This clone has more than one count but fewer than ten. No antigen is known for it. The junction shows a germline mismatch at one end, possibly a read error.

This sequence originates from a man aged 40-49 years in good health and CMV-seropositive. Source material: PBMCs. This sequence joins TRBV5-5 and TRBJ2-5; D is perhaps TRBD1 (5 bases). This CDR3 reads CASNLGSRAQGETQYF. In DNA form, the CDR3 reads TGTGCCAGCAACTTGGGGTCCAGGGCCCAGGGAGAGACCCAGTACTTC. Full variable domain (missing parts from reference TRBV5-5 and TRBJ2-5): DAGVTQSPTHLIKTRGQQVTLRCSPISGHKSVSWYQQVLGQGPQFIFQYYEKEERGRGNFPDRFSARQFPNYSSELNVNALLLGDSALYLCASNLGSRAQGETQYFGPGTRLLVL.